These 24 T cell receptor beta chains came from one sample sequenced in a study of blood T cells in healthy people across ages. The second PCR ran about 6 to 11 cycles with a sample-barcoded 5' primer and J-beta primers. TCRdb recomputed calls from the 5' RACE reads with MiXCR, one row per CDR3 protein. Of about 730,000 distinct CDR3 sequences listed, more than 40% are singletons. Sequenced sample: blood. These receptors all come from a woman in her fifties or sixties in good health.

The V call is TRBV12-3 or TRBV12-4, the J call TRBJ2-5; weak D call: TRBD2 (6 bases). V was clipped by 7 bases and J by 3 bases, with 21 bases between them. This CDR3 contains 16 residues. The DNA for the CDR3 is TGTGCCAGCATAAGAATACCGGGAGATTGGGAAGAGACCCAGTACTTC. Amino acids: CASIRIPGDWEETQYF.

V usage is TRBV9 and J usage is TRBJ2-2; no definite D call. The CDR3 length is 15 residues. From germline, CDR1 is SGDLS and CDR2 YYNGEE. V shed 0 bases and J shed 5 bases, with 11 bases lying between them. Written as DNA, the CDR3 is TGTGCCAGCAGCGTAGATAGCAGTTTTACCGGGGAGCTGTTTTTT. As protein: CASSVDSSFTGELFF.

Ten or more counts support this clonotype. V is TRBV29-1 and J is TRBJ2-3; D is perhaps TRBD1 or TRBD2 (5 bases each). V lost 2 bases to trimming and J lost 5 bases, with 17 bases between them. This CDR3 comprises 15 residues. Germline V gene data show CDR1 as SQVTM and CDR2 as ANQGSEA. The CDR3 spells CSVEFGTELGDTQYF. The CDR3 DNA reads as TGCAGCGTTGAATTCGGGACCGAACTGGGAGATACGCAGTATTTT.

The chain combines TRBV27 with TRBJ1-5; D is unclear. Germline loops: CDR1 MNHEY, CDR2 SMNVEV (reference sequence). This CDR3 is built from 11 residues. Trimming took off 6 bases at V and 5 bases at J, with 5 bases between the two ends. The CDR3, as DNA: TGTGCCAGCAGGCCTCATCAGCCCCAGCATTTT. This encodes CASRPHQPQHF.

This sequence joins TRBV9 and TRBJ1-2, with D maybe TRBD1 (6 bases). CDR1 is SGDLS, CDR2 YYNGEE, per germline. V was trimmed by 0 bases and J by 4 bases, leaving 16 bases between them. The CDR3 covers 16 residues. The CDR3 nucleotides read TGTGCCAGCAGCGTAGATCAGGCAGGGGCTGGCTATGGCTACACCTTC. Translated: CASSVDQAGAGYGYTF.

This clonotype has at least ten counts. The gene calls are TRBV7-8 and TRBJ2-4; a weak D match, TRBD1 (5 bases). Germline CDR1 SGHVS, CDR2 FQNEAQ. CDR3 length: 13 amino acids. The V end was cut by 5 bases, the J end by 1 base, with 6 bases between. The CDR3 sequence: CASSPGAKNIQYF. The DNA of the CDR3 is TGTGCCAGCAGCCCAGGGGCCAAAAACATTCAGTACTTC.

The chain couples TRBV6-5 to TRBJ1-1; no clear D. CDR3 length equals 13 residues. The germline CDR1 and CDR2 sequences are MNHEY and SVGAGI. V shed 3 bases and J shed 1 base, with 6 bases lying between them. The CDR3 sequence: CASSYAKNTEAFF. The DNA of the CDR3 is TGTGCCAGCAGTTATGCTAAGAACACTGAAGCTTTCTTT.

The chain links TRBV28 to TRBJ2-5; 10 nucleotides line up with TRBD2. The DNA end favors TRBJ2-7, so the J call may be wrong. Germline lookup yields CDR1 MDHEN and CDR2 SYDVKM. This CDR3 comprises 18 residues. CDR3 amino acids: CASSLLPLGTSENYEQYF. The DNA for the CDR3 is TGTGCCAGCAGTTTACTTCCCCTGGGGACTAGCGAGAACTACGAGCAGTACTTC.

The sample holds a few counts of this clonotype. The V call is TRBV30, the J call TRBJ1-6; D gene unclear. CDR3 length: 15 residues. V was clipped by 0 bases and J by 7 bases, with 13 bases between them. Germline CDR1 and CDR2: GTSNPN and SVGIG (reference sequence). The CDR3 loop reads CAWSVRLGPNSPLHF. As DNA, the CDR3 is TGTGCCTGGAGTGTACGACTCGGACCCAATTCACCCCTCCACTTT.

This chain connects TRBV28 to TRBJ1-5; D might be TRBD1 (5 bases). V was shortened by 6 bases and J by 2 bases, with 11 bases between the two germline ends. The CDR3 covers 14 residues. Germline V gene sequence: CDR1 MDHEN, CDR2 SYDVKM. Here the CDR3 reads CASSIGQRNQPQHF. CDR3 sequence (DNA): TGTGCCAGCAGCATCGGACAACGCAATCAGCCCCAGCATTTT. Drawing the rest from reference TRBV28 and TRBJ1-5, the complete variable domain is DVKVTQSSRYLVKRTGEKVFLECVQDMDHENMFWYRQDPGLGLRLIYFSYDVKMKEKGDIPEGYSVSREKKERFSLILESASTNQTSMYLCASSIGQRNQPQHFGDGTRLSIL.

This clonotype was seen a few times. This sequence joins TRBV20-1 and TRBJ2-7; 9 bases match TRBD1. Germline values: CDR1 DFQATT, CDR2 SNEGSKA (reference sequence). Trimming took 5 bases from V and 3 from J; bases not matched to a gene: 11. CDR3 size: 15 residues. The CDR3 DNA follows: TGCAGTGCTCCTCCGGGACAGGGCTACATCTACGAGCAGTACTTC. Amino acids: CSAPPGQGYIYEQYF.

This chain links TRBV20-1 with TRBJ1-3; a weak D match, TRBD1 (5 bases). CDR1 and CDR2 from the germline V gene are DFQATT and SNEGSKA (reference sequence). Trimming took off 5 bases at V and 4 bases at J, with 9 bases between the two ends. The CDR3 covers 12 residues. The CDR3 here is CSAQGGGNTIYF. The CDR3 DNA reads TGCAGTGCTCAGGGTGGAGGAAACACCATATATTTT.

CDR3 protein: CASSLAGGRLAKNIQYF. As DNA, the CDR3 is TGTGCCAGCAGTCTTGCGGGGGGCCGCCTAGCCAAAAACATTCAGTACTTC. The chain recombines TRBV12-3 or TRBV12-4 with TRBJ2-4; 8 nucleotides align to TRBD2. The J segment lost 0 bases and the V segment lost 5 bases, leaving 9 bases of the junction unmatched. There are 17 residues in the CDR3.

This clonotype has only a few counts. V usage is TRBV2 and J usage is TRBJ2-5, with 8 bases that match TRBD2. The V segment lost 11 bases and the J segment 5 bases; nucleotides outside the gene matches: 10. CDR1 is SNHLY, CDR2 FYNNEI, per germline. The CDR3 length is 13 residues. The CDR3 is CAVVGERGETQYF. As DNA, the CDR3 is TGTGCCGTCGTCGGAGAGCGGGGGGAGACCCAGTACTTC.

The rearrangement uses TRBV29-1 and TRBJ2-6, with 9 positions matching TRBD1. There are 16 residues in the CDR3. The germline V gene encodes CDR1 SQVTM and CDR2 ANQGSEA. V was pared by 6 bases and J by 0 bases, with 6 bases of the junction left unmatched. The CDR3 bases are TGCAGCGTACTGGGACAGGGCTCCTCTGGGGCCAACGTCCTGACTTTC. Amino acids: CSVLGQGSSGANVLTF.

The chain carries TRBV3-1 and TRBJ2-7; D is ambiguous. Trimming pared 0 bases from V and 0 bases from J, leaving 18 bases between. Looked up from germline, CDR1 is LGHDT and CDR2 is YNNKEL (reference sequence). The CDR3 totals 18 residues. The CDR3 loop reads CASSQEVWAEPSSYEQYF. CDR3 bases: TGTGCCAGCAGCCAAGAGGTTTGGGCGGAGCCGAGCTCCTACGAGCAGTACTTC.

This clonotype was counted only a few times. The rearrangement joins TRBV7-9 to TRBJ2-1, with 9 bases fitting TRBD2. Germline V gene lookup returns CDR1 SEHNR and CDR2 FQNEAQ (reference sequence). The CDR3 contains 14 residues. V gave up 5 bases and J gave up 6 bases; unmatched junction bases: 5. The CDR3 DNA reads as TGTGCCAGCAGCCCTAGCGGGACTTTCAATGAGCAGTTCTTC. It encodes CASSPSGTFNEQFF.

The chain has TRBV5-1 and TRBJ2-3; tentatively, D is TRBD2 (6 bases). V lost 0 bases and J 5 bases, leaving 10 bases between the germline ends. Germline CDR1 is SGHRS and CDR2 is YFSETQ. CDR3 length: 14 amino acids. The CDR3: CASSLGREKDTQYF. CDR3 DNA sequence: TGCGCCAGCAGCTTGGGCCGGGAGAAAGATACGCAGTATTTT.

CDR3 DNA: TGTGCCAGCAGCGTAGGTGCGTCCGGGGAGCTGTTTTTT. Its translation is CASSVGASGELFF. The V gene is TRBV9, the J gene TRBJ2-2; D not certain. The CDR3 consists of 13 residues. Germline lookup yields CDR1 SGDLS and CDR2 YYNGEE. Between the trimmed V and J ends, which lost 0 bases and 6 bases, there was a span of 6 bases.

The chain joins TRBV6-6 to TRBJ2-7, with D possibly being TRBD1 (5 bases). Trimming cost V 5 bases and J 3 bases, with 14 bases left between them. The CDR3 length is 14 residues. CDR1 MNHNY and CDR2 SVGAGI come from the germline V gene (reference sequence). The DNA for the CDR3 is TGTGCCAGCAGTGCCCAGGGTCGGCTCTACGAGCAGTACTTC. It yields the protein CASSAQGRLYEQYF.

CDR3 region: CASSQEGLAGTDEQYF. CDR3 DNA sequence: TGTGCCAGCAGCCAAGAGGGACTAGCGGGGACCGACGAGCAGTACTTC. The chain links TRBV4-2 to TRBJ2-7, with 13 bases aligning to TRBD2. This CDR3 is built from 16 residues. Per the germline V gene, CDR1 is LGHNA and CDR2 is YNFKEQ. With V trimmed by 0 bases and J by 5 bases, 4 bases remained unmatched.

The chain uses TRBV5-6 and TRBJ2-3; 10 nucleotides align to TRBD2. The CDR3 consists of 15 residues. With V trimmed by 4 bases and J by 2 bases, 4 bases remained unmatched. The V gene's germline CDR1 is SGHDT and CDR2 YYEEEE. This CDR3 reads CASSKLAGFTDTQYF. CDR3 in DNA: TGTGCCAGCAGCAAACTAGCGGGGTTCACAGATACGCAGTATTTT.

The chain uses TRBV4-1 and TRBJ2-5; D perhaps matches TRBD2 (5 bases). V was clipped by 1 base and J by 1 base, with 7 bases between them. This CDR3 contains 14 residues. Germline V gene lookup returns CDR1 MGHRA and CDR2 YSYEKL. In DNA form, the CDR3 reads TGCGCCAGCAGCCAAGCTACTAGCCAAGAGACCCAGTACTTC. This codes for CASSQATSQETQYF.

This chain connects TRBV6-6 to TRBJ2-5; D is tentatively TRBD1 or TRBD2 (6 bases each). The CDR3 is 14 residues long. The germline gives CDR1 MNHNY, CDR2 SVGAGI (reference sequence). The V end lost 4 bases, the J end lost 5 bases, and 14 bases lay between the germline ends. The CDR3 region is CASSSIGGGETQYF. As DNA, the CDR3 is TGTGCCAGCAGTTCTATAGGGGGAGGCGAGACCCAGTACTTC.